This section outlines one T cell receptor (beta chain) sequence together with its context. Its antigen is as yet unknown. Only in-frame clones appear in the TCRdb table, and some are missing; sequencing was by immunoSEQ multiplex PCR. The sample records some 74,000 clones, roughly 85% being singletons. This entry belongs to a study of OX40 agonist ivuxolimab in advanced cancers. Study-level points and caveats: Average numbers of expanded clones were greater in CD8+ T cells than in CD4+. Both blood CD4+ and CD8+ T cells showed clonal growth by week 6 at 0.1 to 3.0 mg/kg.

The germline gives CDR1 SGHRS, CDR2 YFSETQ. CDR3 length equals 13 residues. V gave up 0 bases and J gave up 8 bases, with 8 bases separating them. The chain links TRBV5-1 to TRBJ1-4, with D maybe TRBD1 (5 bases). The source of this sequence is an adult with an advanced solid tumor such as melanoma, head and neck, liver or kidney cancer. This sample comprised CD4+ or CD8+ T cells sorted from blood, obtained in a trial of the OX40 agonist ivuxolimab. The CDR3 coding sequence is TGCGCCAGCAGCTTGGTGGGGGACGAAAAACTGTTTTTT. Translation gives CASSLVGDEKLFF.